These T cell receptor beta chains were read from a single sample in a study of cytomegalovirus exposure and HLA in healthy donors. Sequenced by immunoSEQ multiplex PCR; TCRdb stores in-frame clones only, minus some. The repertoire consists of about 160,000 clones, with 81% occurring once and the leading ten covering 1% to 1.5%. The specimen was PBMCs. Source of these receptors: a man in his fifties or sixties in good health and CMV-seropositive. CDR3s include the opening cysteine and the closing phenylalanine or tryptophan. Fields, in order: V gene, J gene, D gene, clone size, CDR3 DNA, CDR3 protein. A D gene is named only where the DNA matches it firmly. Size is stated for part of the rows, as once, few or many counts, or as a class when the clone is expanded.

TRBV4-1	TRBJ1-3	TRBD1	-	TGCGCCAGCAGTCGACTCCCGGGACAGATTGGAAACACCATATATTTT	CASSRLPGQIGNTIYF
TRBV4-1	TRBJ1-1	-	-	TGCGCCAGCAGCCAGCGACCCGGGAAGACTGAAGCTTTCTTT	CASSQRPGKTEAFF
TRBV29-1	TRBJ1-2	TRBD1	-	TGCAGCGTTGAAGATCTAGGGGACAGGGGACCGGACTATGGCTACACCTTC	CSVEDLGDRGPDYGYTF
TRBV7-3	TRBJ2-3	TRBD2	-	TGTGCCAGCAGCTTACGACTAGCGGGCACAGATACGCAGTATTTT	CASSLRLAGTDTQYF
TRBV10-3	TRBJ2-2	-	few	TGTGCCATCAGTGCCCCTCGAGGGGGGGTCACCGGGGAGCTGTTTTTT	CAISAPRGGVTGELFF
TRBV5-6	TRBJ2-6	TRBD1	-	TGTGCCAGCAGCCAACTAACAGGGGGCCGCTCTGGGGCCAACGTCCTGACTTTC	CASSQLTGGRSGANVLTF
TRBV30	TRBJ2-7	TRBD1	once	TGTGCCTGGAGTCCCTCTGTCGACAGGGGGGCCCCCTACGAGCAGTACTTC	CAWSPSVDRGAPYEQYF
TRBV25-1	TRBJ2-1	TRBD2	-	TGTGCCAGCATGGGGACTAGCGGGGCTGACTACAATGAGCAGTTCTTC	CASMGTSGADYNEQFF
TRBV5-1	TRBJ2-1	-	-	TGCGCCAGCAGTTTTCAGGGGAGCAATGAGCAGTTCTTC	CASSFQGSNEQFF
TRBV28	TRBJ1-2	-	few	TGTGCCAGCAACTTTTATGGCTACACCTTC	CASNFYGYTF
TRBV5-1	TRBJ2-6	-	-	TGCGCCAGCAGCTTCCTACAGGGGGGGTTTCTCTCTGGGGCCAACGTCCTGACTTTC	CASSFLQGGFLSGANVLTF
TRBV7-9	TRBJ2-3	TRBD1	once	TGTGCCAGCAGCTCCGACAGGGGCTATGACACAGATACGCAGTATTTT	CASSSDRGYDTDTQYF
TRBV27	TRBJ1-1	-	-	TGTGCCAGCAGTGGATACAGGTACACTGAAGCTTTCTTT	CASSGYRYTEAFF
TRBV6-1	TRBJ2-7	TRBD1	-	TGTGCCAGCAGTGCACCGGACAGGGTAGGGGGGCTAAACTACGAGCAGTACTTC	CASSAPDRVGGLNYEQYF
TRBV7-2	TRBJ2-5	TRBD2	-	TGTGCCAGCAGCCAAGGACTAGCGGGGGGGCTCCAGTACTTC	CASSQGLAGGLQYF
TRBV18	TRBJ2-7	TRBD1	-	TGTGCCAGCTCACCGGACAGGACCTACGAGCAGTACTTC	CASSPDRTYEQYF
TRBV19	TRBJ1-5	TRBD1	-	TGTGCCAGTAGGGGATCCGGGACAGGTCTCGGTCAGCCCCAGCATTTT	CASRGSGTGLGQPQHF
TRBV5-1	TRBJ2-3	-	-	TGCGCCAGCAGCTTTGCGGGACCCACAGATACGCAGTATTTT	CASSFAGPTDTQYF
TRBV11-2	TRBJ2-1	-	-	TGTGCCAGCAGCCTTGTCGATGAGCAGTTCTTC	CASSLVDEQFF
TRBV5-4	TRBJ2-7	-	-	TGTGCCAGCAGCTTGTGGAGCAACGAGCAGTACTTC	CASSLWSNEQYF